This T cell receptor beta chain derives from a study of T cells in localized non-small cell lung cancer. Libraries were prepared by immunoSEQ multiplex PCR; TCRdb keeps only in-frame clonotypes and omits some of them. The sample lists 2,000 or so clones, more than 20% occurring once. There are a few counts of this clone. Germline CDR1 and CDR2: SGDLS and YYNGEE. The germline V and J ends were trimmed by 0 bases and 2 bases, with 9 bases remaining between them. The CDR3 has 15 amino acids. This chain links TRBV9 with TRBJ2-1; D may match TRBD1 or TRBD2 (6 bases each). Source: normal lung tissue next to the tumor, taken before any cancer treatment. This receptor was taken from a female donor over 55 with stage III squamous cell lung carcinoma. In DNA, the CDR3 is TGTGCCAGCAGCGTAGAAGGGGGGCCCTACAATGAGCAGTTCTTC. Encoded protein: CASSVEGGPYNEQFF.